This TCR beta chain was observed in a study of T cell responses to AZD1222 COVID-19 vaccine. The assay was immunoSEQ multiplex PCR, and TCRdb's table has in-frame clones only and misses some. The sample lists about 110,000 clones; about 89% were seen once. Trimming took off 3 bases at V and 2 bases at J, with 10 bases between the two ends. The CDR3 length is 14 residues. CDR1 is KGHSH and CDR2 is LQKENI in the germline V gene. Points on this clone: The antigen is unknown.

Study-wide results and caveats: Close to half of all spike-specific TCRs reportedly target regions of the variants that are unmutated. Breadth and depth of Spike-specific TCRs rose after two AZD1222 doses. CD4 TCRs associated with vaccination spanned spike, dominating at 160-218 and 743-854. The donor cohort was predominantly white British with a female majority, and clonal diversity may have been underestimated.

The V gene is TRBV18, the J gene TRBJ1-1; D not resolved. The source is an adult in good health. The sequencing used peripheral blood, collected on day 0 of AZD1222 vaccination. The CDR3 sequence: CASSPNQDNTEAFF. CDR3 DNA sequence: TGTGCCAGCTCACCTAATCAGGACAACACTGAAGCTTTCTTT.